A single sample is the source of the 10 T cell receptor beta chains below, sequenced in a study of OX40 agonist ivuxolimab in advanced cancers. Libraries were prepared by immunoSEQ multiplex PCR; TCRdb keeps only in-frame clonotypes and omits some of them. The sample contains tens of thousands of clones, about 92% of which appear only once. The sequences come from CD4+ or CD8+ T cells sorted from blood, collected in a trial of the OX40 agonist ivuxolimab. The receptors come from an adult with an advanced solid tumor such as melanoma, head and neck, liver or kidney cancer.

This chain uses TRBV5-8 with TRBJ2-3, with TRBD2 as a possible D gene (6 bases). The CDR3 sequence is 18 residues long. Trimming removed 0 bases from V and 2 bases from J, with 19 bases in between. Germline CDR1 reads SGHTS; CDR2 reads YDEGEE. The CDR3 coding sequence is TGTGCCAGCAGCTTGGGGGTTTTTCGGCGGGGTTCCACAGATACGCAGTATTTT. Its protein is CASSLGVFRRGSTDTQYF.

V gene TRBV5-6 combines with J gene TRBJ1-4, with 8 bases aligning to TRBD1. This CDR3 has 16 residues. J lost 9 bases, V lost 3 bases, and 13 bases had no gene match. Germline lookup yields CDR1 SGHDT and CDR2 YYEEEE. The chain's CDR3 is CASSSRPGTGLKKLFF. In DNA form, the CDR3 reads TGTGCCAGCAGCTCTAGACCCGGGACAGGACTGAAAAAACTGTTTTTT.

This clone has a single count. The rearrangement joins TRBV18 to TRBJ1-1; weak D call: TRBD1 (5 bases). The V gene lost 5 bases and the J gene lost 3 bases, with 13 bases spanning the gap. This CDR3 contains 14 residues. From germline, CDR1 is KGHSH and CDR2 LQKENI. CDR3 sequence (DNA): TGTGCCAGCTCAACGCAGGGTTTTGACACTGAAGCTTTCTTT. Protein: CASSTQGFDTEAFF. The full variable domain, with the rest looked up from reference TRBV18 and TRBJ1-1, is NAGVMQNPRHLVRRRGQEARLRCSPMKGHSHVYWYRQLPEEGLKFMVYLQKENIIDESGMPKERFSAEFPKEGPSILRIQQVVRGDSAAYFCASSTQGFDTEAFFGQGTRLTVV.

V and J are TRBV5-1 and TRBJ2-2; the D is unclear. The germline gives CDR1 SGHRS, CDR2 YFSETQ. The CDR3 runs 11 residues. V lost 5 bases and J lost 3, with 2 bases in between. CDR3 nucleotides: TGCGCCAGCAGGGACACCGGGGAGCTGTTTTTT. Translated: CASRDTGELFF.

The chain is built from TRBV10-3 and TRBJ1-1; no clear D gene. Germline CDR1 reads ENHRY; CDR2 reads SYGVKD. The CDR3 runs 13 residues. V lost 3 bases and J 7 bases, leaving 12 bases between the germline ends. CDR3 sequence (DNA): TGTGCCATCAGTGATCAAGGAAATGGTGAAGCTTTCTTT. Its protein is CAISDQGNGEAFF.

The rearrangement uses TRBV18 and TRBJ2-2; the D is unclear. Deletions cut 2 bases from V and 3 bases from J, with 7 bases between. This CDR3 region has 14 residues. In germline, CDR1 is KGHSH, CDR2 LQKENI. Here the CDR3 DNA reads TGTGCCAGCTCACCATTATTTTACACCGGGGAGCTGTTTTTT. Amino acid sequence: CASSPLFYTGELFF.

This clone showed up just a few times. The chain joins TRBV7-9 to TRBJ2-1, with unresolved D. The ends were cut back, 2 bases at V and 8 bases at J, with 10 bases in the middle. Germline CDR1 reads SEHNR; CDR2 reads FQNEAQ (reference sequence). This CDR3 region has 13 residues. The CDR3 DNA reads TGTGCCAGCAGCTTAAGGGTTAGGGATGAGCAGTTCTTC. This gives the protein CASSLRVRDEQFF.

The genes are TRBV19 and TRBJ1-1, with unresolved D. The CDR3 is 14 residues long. Trimming removed 3 bases at V and 2 bases at J, with 10 bases between. Germline V gives CDR1 LNHDA, CDR2 SQIVND (reference sequence). This CDR3 is CASSMGPANTEAFF. In DNA form, the CDR3 reads TGTGCCAGTAGTATGGGTCCAGCAAACACTGAAGCTTTCTTT.

The chain is built from TRBV7-9 and TRBJ1-5; no clear D. Per germline, CDR1 SEHNR and CDR2 FQNEAQ (reference sequence). The CDR3 is 12 amino acids. V lost 3 bases, J lost 3 bases, and 3 bases lay in between. The CDR3 coding sequence is TGTGCCAGCAGCTTCCCCAATCAGCCCCAGCATTTT. This gives the protein CASSFPNQPQHF.

The genes are TRBV30 and TRBJ1-5; TRBD1 is a possible D gene (6 bases). The CDR3 runs to 13 residues. V was pared by 5 bases and J by 3 bases, with 11 bases between. Germline CDR1 reads GTSNPN; CDR2 reads SVGIG (reference sequence). The CDR3 bases are TGTGCCTGGTCGCAGGGGTCCAATCAGCCCCAGCATTTT. Residues: CAWSQGSNQPQHF.